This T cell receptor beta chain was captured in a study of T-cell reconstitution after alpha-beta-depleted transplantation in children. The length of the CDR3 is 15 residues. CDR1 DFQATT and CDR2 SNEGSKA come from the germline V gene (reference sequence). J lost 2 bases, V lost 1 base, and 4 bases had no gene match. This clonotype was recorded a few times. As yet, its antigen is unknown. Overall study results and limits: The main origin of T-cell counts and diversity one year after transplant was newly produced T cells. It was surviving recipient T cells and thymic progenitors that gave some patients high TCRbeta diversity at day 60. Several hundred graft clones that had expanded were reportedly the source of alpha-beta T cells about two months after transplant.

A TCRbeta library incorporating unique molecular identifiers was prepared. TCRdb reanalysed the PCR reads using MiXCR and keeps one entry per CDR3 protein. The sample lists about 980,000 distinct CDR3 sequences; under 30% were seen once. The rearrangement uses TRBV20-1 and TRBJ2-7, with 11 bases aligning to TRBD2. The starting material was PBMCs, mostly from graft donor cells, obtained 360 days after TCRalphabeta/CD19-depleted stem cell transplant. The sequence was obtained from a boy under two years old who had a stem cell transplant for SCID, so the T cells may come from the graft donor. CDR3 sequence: CSARGPSGGTYEQYF. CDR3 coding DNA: TGCAGTGCTAGAGGCCCTAGCGGGGGGACCTACGAGCAGTACTTC.